This TCR beta chain appears in the sequencing data of a study of T-cell reconstitution after alpha-beta-depleted transplantation in children. Whole-study findings and limits: At around two months after transplant, the alpha-beta T cells were reportedly derived from several hundred expanded clones that came from non-depleted graft cells. Newly generated T cells supplied most T-cell counts and diversity one year post-transplant. There were some patients whose high TCRbeta diversity at day 60 came from surviving recipient T cells and thymic progenitors.

The TCRbeta library incorporated unique molecular identifiers. MiXCR, applied by TCRdb to the PCR reads, yields one record per CDR3 protein. Among approximately 130,000 distinct CDR3 sequences listed, about 9.5% were seen once. The CDR3 extends over 14 amino acids. Germline V CDR1 and CDR2: SGHRS, YFSETQ. The ends were cut back, 3 bases at V and 5 bases at J, with 14 bases in the middle. This clonotype was counted between two and nine times. Its matching antigen is unknown. Here the sequenced sample was PBMCs, mostly from graft donor cells, taken 180 days after TCRalphabeta/CD19-depleted stem cell transplant. The TCR originated in a girl under two years old who had a stem cell transplant for combined immunodeficiency, so the T cells may come from the graft donor. The rearrangement links TRBV5-1 to TRBJ1-1, with unresolved D. Written as DNA, the CDR3 is TGCGCCAGCAGCTCAACTTCCTGGAGGACTGAAGCTTTCTTT. Translation gives CASSSTSWRTEAFF. The variable domain in full, with the rest retrieved from reference TRBV5-1 and TRBJ1-1, is KAGVTQTPRYLIKTRGQQVTLSCSPISGHRSVSWYQQTPGQGLQFLFEYFSETQRNKGNFPGRFSGRQFSNSRSEMNVSTLELGDSALYLCASSSTSWRTEAFFGQGTRLTVV.